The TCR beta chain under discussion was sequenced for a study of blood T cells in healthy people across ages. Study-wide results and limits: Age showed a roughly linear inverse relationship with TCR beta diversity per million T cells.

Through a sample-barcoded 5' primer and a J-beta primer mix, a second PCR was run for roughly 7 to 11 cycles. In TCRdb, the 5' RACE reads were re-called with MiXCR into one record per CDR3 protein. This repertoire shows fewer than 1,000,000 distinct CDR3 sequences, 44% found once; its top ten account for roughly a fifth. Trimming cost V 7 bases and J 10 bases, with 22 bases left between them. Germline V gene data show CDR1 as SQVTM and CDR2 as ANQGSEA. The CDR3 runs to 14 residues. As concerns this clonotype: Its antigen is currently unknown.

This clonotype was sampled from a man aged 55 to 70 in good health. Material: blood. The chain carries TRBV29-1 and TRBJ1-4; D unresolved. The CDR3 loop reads CSANSAGGPGKLFF. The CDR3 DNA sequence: TGCAGCGCCAATTCGGCGGGAGGCCCGGGAAAACTGTTTTTT.